Following are 17 T cell receptor beta chains from one sample sequenced in a study of T cell responses to AZD1222 COVID-19 vaccine. Sequencing was performed with immunoSEQ multiplex PCR; in TCRdb, only in-frame clones are kept and a portion is missing. The sample has 140,000 to 150,000 clones; about 93% are singletons. The sample was peripheral blood, taken on day 0 of MenACWY control vaccination. All receptors derive from an adult in good health.

Of note for this clone: At one boundary the junction diverges from the germline segment, which might be a read error. The J gene is TRBJ1-5, the V gene TRBV19; a possible D gene is TRBD1 (6 bases). The germline gives CDR1 LNHDA, CDR2 SQIVND (reference sequence). The CDR3 is made up of 15 amino acids. CDR3 protein: CASSTLGQSTQPQHF. Here the CDR3 DNA reads TGTGCCAGTAGTACCCTGGGACAAAGCACTCAGCCCCAGCATTTT.

This clone was seen only once. The CDR3 here is CASSTIADSDTQYF. CDR3 nucleotides: TGTGCCAGCAGCACAATAGCGGATTCAGATACGCAGTATTTT. The chain is built from TRBV5-4 and TRBJ2-3; D possibly corresponds to TRBD2 (6 bases). Germline V gene sequence: CDR1 SGHNT, CDR2 YYREEE (reference sequence). The V gene lost 4 bases and the J gene lost 4 bases, with 13 bases spanning the gap. This CDR3 is built from 14 residues.

The chain carries TRBV7-8 and TRBJ2-7; D possibly uses TRBD1 or TRBD2 (5 bases each). The CDR3 spans 14 residues. Looked up from germline, CDR1 is SGHVS and CDR2 is FQNEAQ. V lost 3 bases and J lost 0, with 9 bases in between. DNA for the CDR3: TGTGCCAGCAGCTTTTGGGGGAGCTCCTACGAGCAGTACTTC. Amino acids: CASSFWGSSYEQYF.

The chain uses TRBV5-6 and TRBJ2-7, with 7 bases identical to TRBD2. The V gene's germline CDR1 is SGHDT and CDR2 YYEEEE. The ends lost 0 bases at V and 4 bases at J; junction bases unmatched: 16. The CDR3 totals 18 residues. This CDR3 reads CASSLVAGEEVARYEQYF. Written as DNA, the CDR3 is TGTGCCAGCAGCTTGGTAGCGGGTGAGGAGGTCGCCCGTTACGAGCAGTACTTC.

V usage is TRBV3-1 (or the pseudogene TRBV3-2) and J usage is TRBJ1-2; no clear D gene. This CDR3 spans 15 amino acids. Germline CDR1 LGHDT, CDR2 YNNKEL (reference sequence). V was pared by 0 bases and J by 4 bases, with 12 bases between. CDR3 bases: TGTGCCAGCAGCCAAGAAATGTTAGGCGGCTATGGCTACACCTTC. Protein product: CASSQEMLGGYGYTF.

This rearrangement joins TRBV6-5 to TRBJ2-7, with TRBD2 identical over 7 bases. This CDR3 contains 16 residues. J lost 1 base, V lost 2 bases, and 8 bases had no gene match. Germline CDR1 is MNHEY and CDR2 is SVGAGI. This CDR3 reads CASSYGVASGSYEQYF. DNA of the CDR3: TGTGCCAGCAGTTACGGGGTAGCTAGCGGATCCTACGAGCAGTACTTC.

The J gene is TRBJ2-1, the V gene TRBV11-2, with 12 bases matching TRBD2. The CDR3 has 18 amino acids. Germline V gene lookup returns CDR1 SGHAT and CDR2 FQNNGV. V trimming: 4 bases; J trimming: 1 base; junction bases outside the gene matches: 8. In DNA, the CDR3 is TGTGCCAGCAGCTCTCTAGCGGGAGGGCCCTTTTCCTACAATGAGCAGTTCTTC. It specifies CASSSLAGGPFSYNEQFF.

This sequence joins TRBV27 and TRBJ2-7; D not certain. The CDR3 covers 16 residues. The germline V and J ends were trimmed by 1 base and 1 base, with 14 bases remaining between them. Germline-derived CDR1 and CDR2 are MNHEY and SMNVEV (reference sequence). This chain's CDR3 is CASSLLRQDPSYEQYF. The CDR3 bases are TGTGCCAGCAGTTTATTGAGGCAGGATCCATCCTACGAGCAGTACTTC.

The chain combines TRBV5-4 with TRBJ2-5; D is possibly TRBD2 (5 bases). The V end lost 5 bases, the J end lost 4 bases, and 15 bases lay between the germline ends. This CDR3 is built from 14 residues. Germline V gene sequence: CDR1 SGHNT, CDR2 YYREEE (reference sequence). CDR3 protein: CASRVEREGETQYF. For the CDR3, the DNA is TGTGCCAGCAGAGTAGAGAGGGAAGGAGAGACCCAGTACTTC.

This clone was seen a single time. This sequence joins TRBV4-2 and TRBJ2-7, with 9 bases aligning to TRBD2. V gave up 0 bases and J gave up 5 bases; unmatched junction bases: 11. CDR3 size: 17 residues. Germline-derived CDR1 and CDR2 are LGHNA and YNFKEQ. In DNA form, the CDR3 reads TGTGCCAGCAGCCAAGAGCATCAGGTAGCGGGAGTAAACGAGCAGTACTTC. Protein: CASSQEHQVAGVNEQYF.

This clone was counted a few times. CDR3 in DNA: TGTGCCAGCAGCCAAACCCCGACGGAGGGATTGGTCTATGGCTACACCTTC. It specifies CASSQTPTEGLVYGYTF. The chain carries TRBV4-2 and TRBJ1-2; D remains ambiguous. V gave up 2 bases and J gave up 4 bases, with 20 bases separating them. There are 17 residues in the CDR3. The germline V gene encodes CDR1 LGHNA and CDR2 YNFKEQ.

This clone occurred once. The chain joins TRBV3-1 (or the pseudogene TRBV3-2) to TRBJ1-2; 7 positions agree with TRBD1. Germline trimming cut 1 base from V and 5 bases from J; bases unmatched to any gene: 1. Germline values: CDR1 LGHDT, CDR2 YNNKEL (reference sequence). The CDR3 is 13 residues long. CDR3 protein: CASSQAGGYGYTF. In nucleotides, the CDR3 is TGTGCCAGCAGCCAAGCAGGGGGGTATGGCTACACCTTC.

The rearrangement uses TRBV3-1 (or the pseudogene TRBV3-2) and TRBJ2-7; D unresolved. Trimming took off 4 bases at V and 4 bases at J, with 5 bases between the two ends. CDR3 length: 11 amino acids. CDR1 and CDR2 (germline): LGHDT, YNNKEL (reference sequence). The CDR3 sequence is CASSRRYEQYF. CDR3 DNA: TGTGCCAGCAGCCGACGATACGAGCAGTACTTC.

The chain carries TRBV12-5 and TRBJ1-1, with TRBD1 matching over 7 bases. V dropped 1 base and J dropped 6; count of bases not matched to a gene: 11. The CDR3 has 16 amino acids. CDR1 and CDR2 (germline): LGHNT, FRNRAP. The CDR3 coding sequence is TGTGCTAGTGGTTTGGAACACAGGGGACGGGGGCCTGAAGCTTTCTTT. This sequence encodes CASGLEHRGRGPEAFF.

A single count supports this clone. V is TRBV10-3 and J is TRBJ2-7, with D perhaps TRBD1 or TRBD2 (5 bases each). V shed 2 bases and J shed 6 bases, with 8 bases lying between them. The CDR3 loop spans 12 amino acids. Germline CDR1 is ENHRY and CDR2 is SYGVKD. The CDR3: CAISEGTGEQYF. DNA of the CDR3: TGTGCCATCAGTGAGGGGACGGGCGAGCAGTACTTC.

The rearrangement joins TRBV2 to TRBJ2-7; D unresolved. The CDR3 has 15 amino acids. The V end was cut by 6 bases, the J end by 1 base, with 16 bases between. CDR1 SNHLY and CDR2 FYNNEI come from the germline V gene. CDR3 region: CASSPTYLYSYEQYF. The CDR3 DNA reads as TGTGCCAGCAGCCCCACCTACCTGTATTCCTACGAGCAGTACTTC.

The gene calls are TRBV14 and TRBJ1-2; TRBD1 might be the D (5 bases). Per the germline V gene, CDR1 is SGHDN and CDR2 is FVKESK. The germline V and J ends were trimmed by 1 base and 3 bases, with 12 bases remaining between them. The length of the CDR3 is 15 residues. CDR3 amino acids: CASSQGGRGDYGYTF. The CDR3 nucleotides are TGTGCCAGCAGCCAAGGGGGTCGGGGGGACTATGGCTACACCTTC.